Detailed here is one T cell receptor beta chain. The protocol was immunoSEQ multiplex PCR, while the TCRdb copy is restricted to in-frame clones and leaves out a portion. The table shows about 140,000 clones, with 65% to 80% occurring only once. The data derive from a study of blood T cell repertoires in COVID-19. Study-level background: Donors in the United States, Italy and Spain gave samples during acute or convalescent COVID-19. PBMCs, B-cell-depleted T cells, or T cells provided the cDNA or gDNA that made up the material.

This TCR derives from a man of 80 years or more with acute or convalescent COVID-19. Sequenced input: peripheral blood.

CDR3 amino acids: CASSLGGQDTQYF. DNA for the CDR3: TGTGCCAGCAGTTTGGGGGGACAGGATACGCAGTATTTT. The V call is TRBV28, the J call TRBJ2-3, with a tentative D call TRBD1 (7 bases). Trimming removed 3 bases at V and 6 bases at J, with 10 bases between. Per germline, CDR1 MDHEN and CDR2 SYDVKM. The CDR3 covers 13 residues.